This T cell receptor beta chain was captured by sequencing in a study of CD8 T cells in ankylosing spondylitis. Study-level points and caveats: Disease-associated clones were CD8+ and fairly uncommon in peripheral blood. Earlier literature documents some of the motif variants in reactive arthritis synovial fluid and blood. The study looked at matched synovial fluid samples from ankylosing spondylitis patients. Disease-linked clones were reported to be significantly enriched there. Ankylosing spondylitis blood appeared to carry a characteristic TCR beta motif of roughly 8 highly homologous variants.

For TCR beta, libraries came from quantitative 5'-RACE with molecular barcodes. In TCRdb, the 5' RACE reads were re-called with MiXCR into one record per CDR3 protein. The sample records 750,000 to 850,000 distinct CDR3 sequences, 12% being singletons. With 3 bases clipped from V and 0 bases from J, the junction kept 2 bases outside the gene matches. This CDR3 has 14 amino acids. Germline V gene data show CDR1 as DFQATT and CDR2 as SNEGSKA (reference sequence). This clonotype was counted only a few times. Its antigen remains unknown. The rearrangement uses TRBV20-1 and TRBJ1-1, with TRBD1 identical over 9 bases. Sequences were obtained from blood, either unsorted or a sorted T cell fraction (not recorded which). This receptor was obtained from a male donor with ankylosing spondylitis. The CDR3 DNA sequence: TGCAGTGCTAGGGGGACAGGGCTGAACACTGAAGCTTTCTTT. Translated, it gives CSARGTGLNTEAFF.